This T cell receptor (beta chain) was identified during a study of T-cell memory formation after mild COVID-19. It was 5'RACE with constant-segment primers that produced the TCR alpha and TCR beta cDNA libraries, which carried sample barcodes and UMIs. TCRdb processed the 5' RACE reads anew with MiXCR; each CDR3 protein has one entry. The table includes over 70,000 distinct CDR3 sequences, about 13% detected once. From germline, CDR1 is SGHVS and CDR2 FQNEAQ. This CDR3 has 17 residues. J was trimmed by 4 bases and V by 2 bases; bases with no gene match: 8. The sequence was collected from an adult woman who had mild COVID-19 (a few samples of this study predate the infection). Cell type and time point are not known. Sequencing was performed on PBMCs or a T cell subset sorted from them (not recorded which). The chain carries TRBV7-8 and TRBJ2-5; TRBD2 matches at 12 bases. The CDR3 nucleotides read TGTGCCAGCAGCTTAAATCTAGCGGGGGGGCTTGGAGAGACCCAGTACTTC. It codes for CASSLNLAGGLGETQYF.